These T cell receptor beta chains were read from a single sample in a study of PD-1 blockade in classical Hodgkin lymphoma. Using immunoSEQ multiplex PCR, the repertoire was profiled, and TCRdb retains in-frame clones only, with some absent. Found here are 5,500 to 8,500 clones, around four fifths of them singletons; the top ten hold less than 30%. The sample was peripheral blood mononuclear cells (PBMCs), taken before the fourth cycle of nivolumab. Receptors originate from a human donor with classical Hodgkin lymphoma. Each CDR3 is given with its conserved first and last residue. The order of the fields is J gene, D gene, V gene, clone size, CDR3 protein, CDR3 DNA. D genes are given only for firm matches. Part of the rows lack a size; the others show once, few, many or a class for expanded clones.

J: TRBJ2-1; D: NA; V: TRBV28; size: NA; CDR3: CASSFPGTYNEQFF; DNA: TGTGCCAGCAGTTTCCCTGGTACCTACAATGAGCAGTTCTTC
J: TRBJ1-2; D: NA; V: TRBV18; size: NA; CDR3: CASSSIPRGDYGYTF; DNA: TGTGCCAGCTCATCAATACCGAGGGGGGACTATGGCTACACCTTC
J: TRBJ1-3; D: NA; V: TRBV5-1; size: NA; CDR3: CASSLEIFTGIGNTIYF; DNA: TGCGCCAGCAGCTTGGAGATTTTTACAGGGATCGGAAACACCATATATTTT
J: TRBJ1-1; D: NA; V: TRBV19; size: NA; CDR3: CASSIRPGGTEAFF; DNA: TGTGCCAGTAGTATCCGTCCTGGTGGGACTGAAGCTTTCTTT
J: TRBJ2-7; D: NA; V: TRBV7-2; size: NA; CDR3: CASSLAAGQYHF; DNA: TGTGCCAGCAGCTTAGCGGCGGGACAATACCACTTC
J: TRBJ2-1; D: NA; V: TRBV6-1; size: NA; CDR3: CASISRQATAEQFF; DNA: TGTGCCAGCATTTCCCGACAGGCCACTGCCGAGCAGTTCTTC
J: TRBJ1-2; D: TRBD1; V: TRBV15; size: NA; CDR3: CATSKGQGANFYGYTF; DNA: TGTGCCACCAGCAAGGGACAGGGGGCGAACTTCTATGGCTACACCTTC
J: TRBJ2-1; D: TRBD1; V: TRBV5-1; size: NA; CDR3: CASSFGQGLLNEQFF; DNA: TGCGCCAGCAGCTTCGGACAGGGGCTCCTAAATGAGCAGTTCTTC
J: TRBJ1-5; D: NA; V: TRBV10-3; size: NA; CDR3: CAISEFAGRQPQHF; DNA: TGTGCCATCAGTGAGTTTGCAGGGAGGCAGCCCCAGCATTTT
J: TRBJ2-7; D: TRBD2; V: TRBV27; size: NA; CDR3: CASSTRLAGIKRSYEQYF; DNA: TGTGCCAGCAGTACCCGACTAGCGGGGATTAAGCGATCCTACGAGCAGTACTTC
J: TRBJ2-7; D: NA; V: TRBV14; size: NA; CDR3: CASSLLGVRYEQYF; DNA: TGTGCCAGCAGCCTCCTAGGAGTTCGGTACGAGCAGTACTTC
J: TRBJ1-1; D: TRBD1; V: TRBV5-1; size: NA; CDR3: CASSLLTGEDSEAFF; DNA: TGCGCCAGCAGCCTTCTGACAGGGGAGGACTCTGAAGCTTTCTTT
J: TRBJ2-3; D: NA; V: TRBV7-9; size: NA; CDR3: CASSERPTDTQYF; DNA: TGTGCCAGCTCGGAAAGACCCACAGATACGCAGTATTTT
J: TRBJ1-6; D: NA; V: TRBV9; size: large; CDR3: CASSPSAAYNSPLHF; DNA: TGTGCCAGCAGCCCCTCGGCAGCCTATAATTCACCCCTCCACTTT
J: TRBJ2-4; D: NA; V: TRBV27; size: few; CDR3: CASRKGDGAKNIQYF; DNA: TGTGCCAGCAGAAAAGGGGACGGAGCCAAAAACATTCAGTACTTC
J: TRBJ1-1; D: TRBD1; V: TRBV27; size: NA; CDR3: CASSFRGQGSTEAFF; DNA: TGTGCCAGCAGTTTCCGCGGACAGGGTTCCACTGAAGCTTTCTTT
J: TRBJ1-1; D: NA; V: TRBV19; size: NA; CDR3: CASSSGSGYTEAFF; DNA: TGTGCCAGTAGTTCGGGCAGTGGGTACACTGAAGCTTTCTTT
J: TRBJ2-2; D: NA; V: TRBV4-3; size: NA; CDR3: CASSQNTANTGELFF; DNA: TGCGCCAGCAGCCAAAACACCGCGAACACCGGGGAGCTGTTTTTT
J: TRBJ2-1; D: NA; V: TRBV5-1; size: NA; CDR3: CASSFGYSYNEQFF; DNA: TGCGCCAGCAGCTTTGGATACTCCTACAATGAGCAGTTCTTC
J: TRBJ1-4; D: NA; V: TRBV6-5; size: NA; CDR3: CASSLTAPNEKLFF; DNA: TGTGCCAGCAGTTTGACAGCTCCTAATGAAAAACTGTTTTTT